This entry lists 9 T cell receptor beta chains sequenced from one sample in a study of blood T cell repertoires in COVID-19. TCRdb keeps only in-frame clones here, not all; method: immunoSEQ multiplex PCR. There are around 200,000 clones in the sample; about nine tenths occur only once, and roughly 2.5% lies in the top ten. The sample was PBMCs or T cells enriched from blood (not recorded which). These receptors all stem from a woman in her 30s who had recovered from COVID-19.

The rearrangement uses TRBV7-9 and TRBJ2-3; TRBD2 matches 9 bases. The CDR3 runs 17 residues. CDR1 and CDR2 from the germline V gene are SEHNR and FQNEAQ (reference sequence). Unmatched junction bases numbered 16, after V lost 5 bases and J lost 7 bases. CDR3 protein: CASSDRIGGGAVNTQYF. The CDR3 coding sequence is TGTGCCAGCAGCGATAGGATTGGCGGGGGGGCCGTAAATACGCAGTATTTT.

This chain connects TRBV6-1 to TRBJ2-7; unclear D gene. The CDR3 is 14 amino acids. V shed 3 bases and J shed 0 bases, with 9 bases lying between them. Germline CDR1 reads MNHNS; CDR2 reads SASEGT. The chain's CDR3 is CASSDRRSSYEQYF. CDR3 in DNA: TGTGCCAGCAGTGATCGCCGGAGCTCCTACGAGCAGTACTTC.

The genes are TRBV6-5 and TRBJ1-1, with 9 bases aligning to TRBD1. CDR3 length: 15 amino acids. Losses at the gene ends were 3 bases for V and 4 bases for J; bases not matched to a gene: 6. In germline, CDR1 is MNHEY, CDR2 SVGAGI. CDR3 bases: TGTGCCAGCAGTTATCGAGGACAGGGGACCACTGAAGCTTTCTTT. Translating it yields CASSYRGQGTTEAFF.

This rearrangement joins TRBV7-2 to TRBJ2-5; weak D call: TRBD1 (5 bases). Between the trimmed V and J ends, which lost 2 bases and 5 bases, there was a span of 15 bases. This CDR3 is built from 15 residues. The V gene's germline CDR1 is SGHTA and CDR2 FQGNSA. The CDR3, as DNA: TGTGCCAGCAGCTTAATGGGGCAGGGTCGTGAGACCCAGTACTTC. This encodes CASSLMGQGRETQYF.

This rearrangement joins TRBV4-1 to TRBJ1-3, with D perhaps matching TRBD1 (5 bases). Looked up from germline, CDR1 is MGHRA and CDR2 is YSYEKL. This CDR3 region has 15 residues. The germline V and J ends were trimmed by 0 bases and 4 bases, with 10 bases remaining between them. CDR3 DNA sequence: TGCGCCAGCAGCCAAGATGGTGGGGCGGGAAACACCATATATTTT. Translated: CASSQDGGAGNTIYF.

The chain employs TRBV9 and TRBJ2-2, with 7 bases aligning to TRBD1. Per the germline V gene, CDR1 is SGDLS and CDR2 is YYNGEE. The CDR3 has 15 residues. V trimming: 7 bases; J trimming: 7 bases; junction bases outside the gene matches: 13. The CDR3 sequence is CASREGRGIGGELFF. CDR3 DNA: TGTGCCAGCCGAGAGGGCAGGGGGATTGGCGGGGAGCTGTTTTTT.

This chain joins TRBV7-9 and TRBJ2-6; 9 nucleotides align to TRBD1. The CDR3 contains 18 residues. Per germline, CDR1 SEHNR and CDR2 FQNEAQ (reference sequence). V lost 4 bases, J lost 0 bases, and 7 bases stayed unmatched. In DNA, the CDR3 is TGTGCCAGCAGCTCCCGGGACAGGGAACTCTCTGGGGCCAACGTCCTGACTTTC. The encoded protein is CASSSRDRELSGANVLTF.

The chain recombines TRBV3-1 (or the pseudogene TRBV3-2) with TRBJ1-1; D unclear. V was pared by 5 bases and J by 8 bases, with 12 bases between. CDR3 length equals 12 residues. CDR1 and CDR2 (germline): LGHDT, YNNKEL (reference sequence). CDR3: CASSAWREEAFF. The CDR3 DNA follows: TGTGCCAGCAGCGCGTGGCGGGAAGAAGCTTTCTTT.

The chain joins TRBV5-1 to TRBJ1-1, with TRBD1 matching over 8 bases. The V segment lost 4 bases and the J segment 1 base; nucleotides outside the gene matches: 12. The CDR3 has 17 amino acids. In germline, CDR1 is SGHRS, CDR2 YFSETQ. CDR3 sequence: CASSDPDRVGRNTEAFF. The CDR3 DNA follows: TGCGCCAGCAGCGACCCGGACAGGGTTGGTCGGAACACTGAAGCTTTCTTT.